These T cell receptor beta chains were read from a single sample in a study of blood T cell repertoires in COVID-19. The data were produced by immunoSEQ multiplex PCR, yet TCRdb's version contains in-frame clones alone and is incomplete. The table records 90,000 to 130,000 clones, almost 80% of them present only once. The sequenced sample was peripheral blood. These receptors were collected from a woman aged 80 or over with active or convalescent COVID-19. The CDR3 runs from the conserved cysteine through the conserved F or W. The order of the fields is J gene, V gene, CDR3 protein.

>TRBJ2-7|TRBV11-2
CASSPQLAVYEQYF
>TRBJ2-7|TRBV7-2
CASNEQGASYEQYF
>TRBJ2-7|TRBV4-1
CASNNPGTGSYEQYF
>TRBJ2-1|TRBV4-2
CASSQTSGSWVSYNEQFF
>TRBJ1-6|TRBV11-2
CASSLNVVGYPLHF
>TRBJ1-5|TRBV2
CASSEGQSLAQHF
>TRBJ2-7|TRBV19
CASNNRGSAYEQYF
>TRBJ1-6|TRBV7-9
CASSPTGHNNSPLHF
>TRBJ2-4|TRBV12-3/TRBV12-4
CASSDRAKNIQYF
>TRBJ2-7|TRBV27
CASRRWGESSYEQYF
>TRBJ1-5|TRBV5-5
CASSLPGSDQPQHF
>TRBJ2-2|TRBV10-3
CAISTGLAPRVGELFF
>TRBJ2-7|TRBV20-1
CSASKGLTAFSYEQYF
>TRBJ1-5|TRBV2
CASSDELSYQPQHF
>TRBJ1-2|TRBV23-1
CASSQSLSGFSPGHALGRYGYTF
>TRBJ1-1|TRBV4-3
CASSPSTGMNTEAFF